This TCR beta chain emerged from a study of T cells of healthy individuals. This clonotype was found a few times. One entry per CDR3 protein results from TCRdb running MiXCR on the 5' RACE reads. The sample contains around 100,000 distinct CDR3 sequences, around 17% of which appear only once. The TCR sequence derives from a human donor in good health.

The CDR3 DNA is TGTGCCAGCAGCGACATCAGGGGAGATAGCTATGACACTGAAGCTTTCTTT. It specifies CASSDIRGDSYDTEAFF. The chain is built from TRBV6-2 or TRBV6-3 and TRBJ1-1, with TRBD1 as a possible D gene (6 bases). In germline, CDR1 is MNHEY, CDR2 SVGEGT. The CDR3 contains 17 residues. V lost 6 bases to trimming and J lost 3 bases, with 23 bases between them.